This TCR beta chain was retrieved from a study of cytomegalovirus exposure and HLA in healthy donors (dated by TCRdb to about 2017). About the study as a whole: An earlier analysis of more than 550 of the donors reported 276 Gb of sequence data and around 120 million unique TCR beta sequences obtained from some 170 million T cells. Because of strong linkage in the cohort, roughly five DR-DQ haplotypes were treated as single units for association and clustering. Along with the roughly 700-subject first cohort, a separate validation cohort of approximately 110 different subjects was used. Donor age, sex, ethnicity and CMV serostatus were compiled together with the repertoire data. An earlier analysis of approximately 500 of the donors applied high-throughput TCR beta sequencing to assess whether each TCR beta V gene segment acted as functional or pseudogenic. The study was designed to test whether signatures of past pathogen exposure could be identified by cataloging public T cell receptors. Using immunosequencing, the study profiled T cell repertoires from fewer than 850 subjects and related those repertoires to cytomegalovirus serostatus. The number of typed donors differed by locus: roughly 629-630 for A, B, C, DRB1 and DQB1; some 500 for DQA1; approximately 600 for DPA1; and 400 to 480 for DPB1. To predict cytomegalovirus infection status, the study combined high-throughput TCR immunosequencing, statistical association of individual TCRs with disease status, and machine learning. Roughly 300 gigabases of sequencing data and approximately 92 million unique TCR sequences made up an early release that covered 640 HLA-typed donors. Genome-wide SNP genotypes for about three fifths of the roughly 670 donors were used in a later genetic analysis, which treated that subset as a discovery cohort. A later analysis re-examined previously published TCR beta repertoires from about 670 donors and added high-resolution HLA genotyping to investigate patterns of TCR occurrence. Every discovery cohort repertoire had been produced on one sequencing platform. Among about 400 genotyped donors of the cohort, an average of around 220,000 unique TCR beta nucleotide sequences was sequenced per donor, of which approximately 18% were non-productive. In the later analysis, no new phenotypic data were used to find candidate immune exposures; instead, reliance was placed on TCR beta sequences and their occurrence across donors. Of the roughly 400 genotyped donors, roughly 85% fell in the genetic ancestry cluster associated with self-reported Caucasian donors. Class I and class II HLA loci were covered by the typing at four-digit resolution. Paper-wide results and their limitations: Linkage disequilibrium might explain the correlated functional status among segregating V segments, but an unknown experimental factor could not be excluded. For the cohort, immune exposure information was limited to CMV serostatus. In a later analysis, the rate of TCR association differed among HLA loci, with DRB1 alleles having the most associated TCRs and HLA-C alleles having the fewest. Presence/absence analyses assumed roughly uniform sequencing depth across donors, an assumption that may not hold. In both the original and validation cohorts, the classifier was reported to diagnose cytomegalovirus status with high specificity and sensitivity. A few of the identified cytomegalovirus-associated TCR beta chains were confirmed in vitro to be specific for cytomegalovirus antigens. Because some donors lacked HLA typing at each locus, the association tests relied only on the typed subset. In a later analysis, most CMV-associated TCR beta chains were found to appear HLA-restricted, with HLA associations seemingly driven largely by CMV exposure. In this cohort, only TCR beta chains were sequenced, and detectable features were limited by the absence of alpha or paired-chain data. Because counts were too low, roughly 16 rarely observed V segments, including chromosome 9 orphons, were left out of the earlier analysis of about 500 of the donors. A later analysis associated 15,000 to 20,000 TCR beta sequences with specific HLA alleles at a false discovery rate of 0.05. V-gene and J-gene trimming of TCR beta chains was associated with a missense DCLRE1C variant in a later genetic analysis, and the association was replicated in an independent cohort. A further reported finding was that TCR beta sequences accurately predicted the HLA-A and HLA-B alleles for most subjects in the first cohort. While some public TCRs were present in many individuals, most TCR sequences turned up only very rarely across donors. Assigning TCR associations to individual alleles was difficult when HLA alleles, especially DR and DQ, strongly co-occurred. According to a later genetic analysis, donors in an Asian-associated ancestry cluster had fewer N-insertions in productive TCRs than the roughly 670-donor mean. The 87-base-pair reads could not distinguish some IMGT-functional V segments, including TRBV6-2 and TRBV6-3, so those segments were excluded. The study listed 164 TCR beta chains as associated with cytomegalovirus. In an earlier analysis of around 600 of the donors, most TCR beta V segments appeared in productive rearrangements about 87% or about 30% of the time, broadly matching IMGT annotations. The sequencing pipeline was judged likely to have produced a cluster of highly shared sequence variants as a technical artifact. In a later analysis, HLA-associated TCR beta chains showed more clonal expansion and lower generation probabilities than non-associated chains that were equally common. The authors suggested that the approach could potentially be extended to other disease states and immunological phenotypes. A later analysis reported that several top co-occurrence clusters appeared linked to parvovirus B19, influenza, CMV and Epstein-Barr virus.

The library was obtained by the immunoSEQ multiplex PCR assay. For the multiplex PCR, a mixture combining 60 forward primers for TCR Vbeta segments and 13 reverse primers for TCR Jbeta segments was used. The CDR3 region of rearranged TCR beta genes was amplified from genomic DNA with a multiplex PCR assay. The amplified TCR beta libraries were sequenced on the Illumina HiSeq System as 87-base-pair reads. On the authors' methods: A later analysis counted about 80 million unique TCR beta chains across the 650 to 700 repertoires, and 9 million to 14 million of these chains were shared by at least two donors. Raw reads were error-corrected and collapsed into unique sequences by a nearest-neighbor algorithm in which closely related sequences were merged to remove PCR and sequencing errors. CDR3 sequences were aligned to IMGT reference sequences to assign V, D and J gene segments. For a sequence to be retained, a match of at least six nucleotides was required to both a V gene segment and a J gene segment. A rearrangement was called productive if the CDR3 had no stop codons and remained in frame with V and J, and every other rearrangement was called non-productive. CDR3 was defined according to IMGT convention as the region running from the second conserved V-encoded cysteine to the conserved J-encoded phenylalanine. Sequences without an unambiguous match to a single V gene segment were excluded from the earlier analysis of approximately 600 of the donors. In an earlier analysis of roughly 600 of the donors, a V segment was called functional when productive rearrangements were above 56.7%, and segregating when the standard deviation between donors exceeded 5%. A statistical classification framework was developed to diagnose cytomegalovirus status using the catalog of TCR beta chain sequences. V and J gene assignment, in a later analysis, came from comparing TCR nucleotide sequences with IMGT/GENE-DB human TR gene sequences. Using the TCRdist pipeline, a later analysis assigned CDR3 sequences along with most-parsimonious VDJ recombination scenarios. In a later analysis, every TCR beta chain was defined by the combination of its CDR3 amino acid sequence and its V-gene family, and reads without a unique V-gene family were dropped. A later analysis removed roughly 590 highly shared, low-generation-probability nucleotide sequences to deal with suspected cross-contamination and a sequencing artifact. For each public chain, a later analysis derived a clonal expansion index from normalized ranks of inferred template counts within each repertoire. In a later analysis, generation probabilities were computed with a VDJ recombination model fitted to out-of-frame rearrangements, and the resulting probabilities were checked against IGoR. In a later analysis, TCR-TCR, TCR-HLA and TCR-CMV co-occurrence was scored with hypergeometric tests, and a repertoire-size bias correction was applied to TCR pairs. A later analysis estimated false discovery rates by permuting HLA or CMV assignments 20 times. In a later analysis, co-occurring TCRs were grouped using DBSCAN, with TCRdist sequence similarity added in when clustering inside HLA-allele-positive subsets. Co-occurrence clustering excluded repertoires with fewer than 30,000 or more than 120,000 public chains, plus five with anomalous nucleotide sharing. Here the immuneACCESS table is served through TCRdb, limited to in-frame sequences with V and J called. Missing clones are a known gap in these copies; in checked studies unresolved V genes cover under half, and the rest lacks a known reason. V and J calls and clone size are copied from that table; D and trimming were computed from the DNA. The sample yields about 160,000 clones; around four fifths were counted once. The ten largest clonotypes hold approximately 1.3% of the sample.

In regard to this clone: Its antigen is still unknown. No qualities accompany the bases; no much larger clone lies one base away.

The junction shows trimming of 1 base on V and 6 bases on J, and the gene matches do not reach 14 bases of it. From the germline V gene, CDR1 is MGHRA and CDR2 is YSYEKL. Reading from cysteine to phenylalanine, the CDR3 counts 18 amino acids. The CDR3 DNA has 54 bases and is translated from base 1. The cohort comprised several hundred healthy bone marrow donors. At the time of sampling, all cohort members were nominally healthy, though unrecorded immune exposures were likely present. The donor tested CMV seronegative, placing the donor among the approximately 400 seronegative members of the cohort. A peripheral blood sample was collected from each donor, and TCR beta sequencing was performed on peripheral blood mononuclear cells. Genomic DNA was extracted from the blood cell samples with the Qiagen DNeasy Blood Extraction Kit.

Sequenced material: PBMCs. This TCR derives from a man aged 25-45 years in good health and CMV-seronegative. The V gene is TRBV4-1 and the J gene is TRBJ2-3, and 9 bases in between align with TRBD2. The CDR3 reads CASSQVSQRGAQGDTQYF. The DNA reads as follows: TGCGCCAGCAGCCAAGTCTCCCAGCGGGGGGCTCAGGGTGATACGCAGTATTTT.